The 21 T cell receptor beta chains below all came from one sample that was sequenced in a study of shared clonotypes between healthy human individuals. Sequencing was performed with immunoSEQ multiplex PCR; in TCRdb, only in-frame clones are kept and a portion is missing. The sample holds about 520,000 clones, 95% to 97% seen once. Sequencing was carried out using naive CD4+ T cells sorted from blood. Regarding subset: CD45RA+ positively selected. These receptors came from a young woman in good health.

The chain's CDR3 is CASSEETAVGQPQHF. In DNA, the CDR3 is TGTGCCAGCAGTGAAGAGACAGCGGTCGGACAGCCCCAGCATTTT. J is TRBJ1-5 and V is TRBV2; TRBD1 might be the D (5 bases). CDR3 length equals 15 residues. Germline-derived CDR1 and CDR2 are SNHLY and FYNNEI. Trimming took 1 base from V and 7 from J, leaving 14 bases between them.

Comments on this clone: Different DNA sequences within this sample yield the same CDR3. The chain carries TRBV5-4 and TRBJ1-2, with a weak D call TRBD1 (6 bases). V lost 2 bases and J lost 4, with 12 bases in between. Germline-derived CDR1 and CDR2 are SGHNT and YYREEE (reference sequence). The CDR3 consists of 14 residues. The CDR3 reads CASSFSQGGYGYTF. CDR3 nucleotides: TGTGCCAGCAGCTTTTCACAGGGTGGCTATGGCTACACCTTC.

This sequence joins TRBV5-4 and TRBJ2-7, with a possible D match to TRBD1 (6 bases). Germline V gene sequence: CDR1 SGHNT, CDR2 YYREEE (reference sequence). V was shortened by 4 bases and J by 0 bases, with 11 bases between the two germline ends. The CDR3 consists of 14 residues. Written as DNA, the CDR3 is TGTGCCAGCAGCATGGACAGCCTCTCCTACGAGCAGTACTTC. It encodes CASSMDSLSYEQYF.

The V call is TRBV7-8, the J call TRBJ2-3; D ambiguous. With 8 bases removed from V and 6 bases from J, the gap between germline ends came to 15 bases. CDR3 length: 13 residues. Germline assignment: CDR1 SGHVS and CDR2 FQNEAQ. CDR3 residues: CASGRRVQDTQYF. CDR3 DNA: TGTGCCAGCGGCAGACGGGTTCAGGATACGCAGTATTTT.

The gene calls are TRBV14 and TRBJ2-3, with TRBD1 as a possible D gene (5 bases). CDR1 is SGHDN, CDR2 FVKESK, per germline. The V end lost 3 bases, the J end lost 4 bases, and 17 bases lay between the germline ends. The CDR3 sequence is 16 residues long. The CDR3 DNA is TGTGCCAGCAGCCACTCCCTGGGGCAGGGTCCAGATACGCAGTATTTT. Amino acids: CASSHSLGQGPDTQYF.

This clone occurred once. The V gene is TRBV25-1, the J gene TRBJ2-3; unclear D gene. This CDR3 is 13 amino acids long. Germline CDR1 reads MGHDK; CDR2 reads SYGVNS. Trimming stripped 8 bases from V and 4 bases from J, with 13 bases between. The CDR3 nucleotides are TGTGCCAGCCTTAGCAGGTCCGCAGATACGCAGTATTTT. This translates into CASLSRSADTQYF.

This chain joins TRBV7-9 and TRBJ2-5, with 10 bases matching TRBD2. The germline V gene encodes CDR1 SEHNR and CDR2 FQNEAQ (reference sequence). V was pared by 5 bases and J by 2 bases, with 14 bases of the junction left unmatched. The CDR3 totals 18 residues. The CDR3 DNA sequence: TGTGCCAGCAGCCTACGCTACGGTCAGCGGGAGGGTCAAGAGACCCAGTACTTC. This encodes CASSLRYGQREGQETQYF.

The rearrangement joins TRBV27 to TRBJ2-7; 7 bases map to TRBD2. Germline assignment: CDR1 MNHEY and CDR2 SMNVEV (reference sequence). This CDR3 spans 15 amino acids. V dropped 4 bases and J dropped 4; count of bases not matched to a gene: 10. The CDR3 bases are TGTGCCAGCAGTTCCCGGGGAGGGAGAGGATACGAGCAGTACTTC. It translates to CASSSRGGRGYEQYF.

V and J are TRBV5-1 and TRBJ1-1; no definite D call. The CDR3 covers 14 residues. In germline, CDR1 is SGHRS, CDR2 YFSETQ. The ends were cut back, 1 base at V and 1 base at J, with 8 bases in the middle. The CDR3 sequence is CASSLKGANTEAFF. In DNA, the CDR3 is TGCGCCAGCAGCTTGAAGGGTGCGAACACTGAAGCTTTCTTT. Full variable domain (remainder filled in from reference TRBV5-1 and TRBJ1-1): KAGVTQTPRYLIKTRGQQVTLSCSPISGHRSVSWYQQTPGQGLQFLFEYFSETQRNKGNFPGRFSGRQFSNSRSEMNVSTLELGDSALYLCASSLKGANTEAFFGQGTRLTVV.

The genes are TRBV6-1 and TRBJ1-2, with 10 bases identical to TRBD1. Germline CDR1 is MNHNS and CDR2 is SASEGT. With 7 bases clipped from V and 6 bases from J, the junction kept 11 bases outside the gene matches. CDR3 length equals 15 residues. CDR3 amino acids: CASNLDRGRNNGYTF. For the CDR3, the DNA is TGTGCCAGCAACCTCGACAGGGGGCGCAACAATGGCTACACCTTC.

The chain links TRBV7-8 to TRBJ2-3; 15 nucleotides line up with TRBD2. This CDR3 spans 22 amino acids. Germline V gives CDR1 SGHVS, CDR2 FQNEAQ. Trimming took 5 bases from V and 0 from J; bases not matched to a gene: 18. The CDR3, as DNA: TGTGCCAGCAGCCCGCAATATTGGACTAGCGGGAGGGCGGGGAGTAGCACAGATACGCAGTATTTT. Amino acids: CASSPQYWTSGRAGSSTDTQYF. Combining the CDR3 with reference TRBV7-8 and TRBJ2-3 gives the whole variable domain GAGVSQSPRYKVAKRGQDVALRCDPISGHVSLFWYQQALGQGPEFLTYFQNEAQLDKSGLPSDRFFAERPEGSVSTLKIQRTQQEDSAVYLCASSPQYWTSGRAGSSTDTQYFGPGTRLTVL.

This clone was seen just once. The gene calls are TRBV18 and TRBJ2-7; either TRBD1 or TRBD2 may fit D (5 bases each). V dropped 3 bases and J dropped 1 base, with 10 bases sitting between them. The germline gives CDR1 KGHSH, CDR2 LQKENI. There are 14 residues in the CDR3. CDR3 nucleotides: TGTGCCAGCTCACCTTTTGGGGGTTCCTACGAGCAGTACTTC. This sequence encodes CASSPFGGSYEQYF.

In DNA, the CDR3 is TGCGCCAGCAGCCACCTTCCGGGACAGGGGACCGATACGCAGTATTTT. Protein: CASSHLPGQGTDTQYF. This chain links TRBV4-1 with TRBJ2-3; 10 bases align to TRBD1. CDR3 length equals 16 residues. Germline CDR1 reads MGHRA; CDR2 reads YSYEKL. J gave up 6 bases and V 3 bases, and 9 bases lay outside the gene matches.

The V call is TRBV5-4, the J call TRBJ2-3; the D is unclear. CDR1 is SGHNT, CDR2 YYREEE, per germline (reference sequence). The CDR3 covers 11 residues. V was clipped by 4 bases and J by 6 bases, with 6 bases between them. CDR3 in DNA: TGTGCCAGCAGCGCCACCGATACGCAGTATTTT. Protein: CASSATDTQYF.

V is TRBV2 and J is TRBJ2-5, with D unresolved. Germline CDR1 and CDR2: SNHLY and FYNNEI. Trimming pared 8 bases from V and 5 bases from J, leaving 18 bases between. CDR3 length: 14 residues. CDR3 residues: CASVTAAVFETQYF. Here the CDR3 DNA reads TGTGCCAGCGTAACTGCAGCAGTGTTTGAGACCCAGTACTTC.

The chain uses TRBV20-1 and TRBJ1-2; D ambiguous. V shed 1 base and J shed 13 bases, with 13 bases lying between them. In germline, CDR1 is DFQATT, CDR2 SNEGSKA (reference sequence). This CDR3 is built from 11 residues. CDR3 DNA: TGCAGTGCTAGAGTAGGAGGAAGCGCCACCTTC. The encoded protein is CSARVGGSATF.

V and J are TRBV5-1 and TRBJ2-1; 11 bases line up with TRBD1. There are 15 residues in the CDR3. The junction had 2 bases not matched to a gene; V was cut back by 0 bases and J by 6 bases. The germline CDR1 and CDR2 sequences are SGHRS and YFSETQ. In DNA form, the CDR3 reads TGCGCCAGCAGCTTGGATGGACAGGGGGCCAATGAGCAGTTCTTC. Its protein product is CASSLDGQGANEQFF.

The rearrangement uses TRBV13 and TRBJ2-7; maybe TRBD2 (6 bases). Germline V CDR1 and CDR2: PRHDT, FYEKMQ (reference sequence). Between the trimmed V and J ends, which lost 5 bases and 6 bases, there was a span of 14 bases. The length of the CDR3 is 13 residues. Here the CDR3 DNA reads TGTGCCAGCAGCAGGAGGGCAGTTCCCGAGCAGTACTTC. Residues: CASSRRAVPEQYF. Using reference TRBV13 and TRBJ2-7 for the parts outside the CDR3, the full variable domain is AAGVIQSPRHLIKEKRETATLKCYPIPRHDTVYWYQQGPGQDPQFLISFYEKMQSDKGSIPDRFSAQQFSDYHSELNMSSLELGDSALYFCASSRRAVPEQYFGPGTRLTVT.

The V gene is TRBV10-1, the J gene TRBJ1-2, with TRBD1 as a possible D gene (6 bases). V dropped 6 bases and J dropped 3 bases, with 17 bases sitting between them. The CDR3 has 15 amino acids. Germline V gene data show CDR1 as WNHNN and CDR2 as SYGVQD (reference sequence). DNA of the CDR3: TGCGCCAGCAGAACGGACAGTTCCGGCGACTATGGCTACACCTTC. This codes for CASRTDSSGDYGYTF.

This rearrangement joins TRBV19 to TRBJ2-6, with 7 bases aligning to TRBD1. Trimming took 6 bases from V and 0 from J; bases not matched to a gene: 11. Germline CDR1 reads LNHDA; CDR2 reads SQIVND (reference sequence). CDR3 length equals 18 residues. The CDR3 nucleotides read TGTGCCAGTAGGAATTCAGGACAGGTTTTCTCTGGGGCCAACGTCCTGACTTTC. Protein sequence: CASRNSGQVFSGANVLTF. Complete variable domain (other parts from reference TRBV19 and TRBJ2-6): DGGITQSPKYLFRKEGQNVTLSCEQNLNHDAMYWYRQDPGQGLRLIYYSQIVNDFQKGDIAEGYSVSREKKESFPLTVTSAQKNPTAFYLCASRNSGQVFSGANVLTFGAGSRLTVL.

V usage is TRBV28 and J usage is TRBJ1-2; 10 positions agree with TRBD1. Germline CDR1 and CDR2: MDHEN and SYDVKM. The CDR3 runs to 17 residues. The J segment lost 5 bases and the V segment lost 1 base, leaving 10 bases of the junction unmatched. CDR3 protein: CASSLYLTGTGVYGYTF. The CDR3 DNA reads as TGTGCCAGCAGTTTATATCTTACCGGGACAGGGGTTTATGGCTACACCTTC.